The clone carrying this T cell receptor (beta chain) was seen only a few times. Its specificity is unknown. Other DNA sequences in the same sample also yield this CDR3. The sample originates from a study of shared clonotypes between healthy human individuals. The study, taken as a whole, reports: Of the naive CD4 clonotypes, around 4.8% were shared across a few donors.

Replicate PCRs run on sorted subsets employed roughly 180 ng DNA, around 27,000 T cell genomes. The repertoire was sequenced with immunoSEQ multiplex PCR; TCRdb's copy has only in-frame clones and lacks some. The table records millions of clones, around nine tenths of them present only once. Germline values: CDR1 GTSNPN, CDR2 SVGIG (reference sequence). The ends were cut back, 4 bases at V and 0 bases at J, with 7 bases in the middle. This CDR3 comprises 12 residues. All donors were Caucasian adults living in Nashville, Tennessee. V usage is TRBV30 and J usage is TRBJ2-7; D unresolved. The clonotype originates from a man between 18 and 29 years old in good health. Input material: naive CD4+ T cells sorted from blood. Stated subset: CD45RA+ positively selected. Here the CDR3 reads CAWTGSSYEQYF. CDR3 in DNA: TGTGCCTGGACAGGAAGCTCCTACGAGCAGTACTTC.